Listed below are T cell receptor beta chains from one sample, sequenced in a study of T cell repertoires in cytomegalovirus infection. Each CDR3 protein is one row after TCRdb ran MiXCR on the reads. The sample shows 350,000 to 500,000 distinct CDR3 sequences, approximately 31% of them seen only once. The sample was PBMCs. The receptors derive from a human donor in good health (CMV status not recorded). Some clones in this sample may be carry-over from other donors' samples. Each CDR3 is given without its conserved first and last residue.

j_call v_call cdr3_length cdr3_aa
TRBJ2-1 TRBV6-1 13 ASSPTSGGYNEQF
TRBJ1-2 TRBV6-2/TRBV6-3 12 ASTGTGGAYGYT
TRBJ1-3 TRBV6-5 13 ASSYREFSGNTIY
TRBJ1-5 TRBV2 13 ASSPRRGEGQPQH
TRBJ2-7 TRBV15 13 ATSRDRGGLGEQY
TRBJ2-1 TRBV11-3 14 ASSLEGRVGLVEPF
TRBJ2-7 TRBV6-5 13 ASSYTIMNSYEQY
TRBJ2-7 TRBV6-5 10 ASATDSYEQY
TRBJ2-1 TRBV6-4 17 ASRPFFGGQTSSYNEQF
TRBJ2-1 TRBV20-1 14 SARLGAGADYNEQF
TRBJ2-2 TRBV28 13 ASSLPTPNTGELF
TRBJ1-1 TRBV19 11 ASSIKRATEAF
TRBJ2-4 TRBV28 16 ASSLSTDAQLAKNIQY
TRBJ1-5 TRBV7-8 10 ASSLVGGPQH
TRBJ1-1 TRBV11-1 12 ASSPTWGNTEAF
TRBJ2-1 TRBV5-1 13 ASTPASGSYNEQF
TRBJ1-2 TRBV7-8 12 ASSASGRRYGYT
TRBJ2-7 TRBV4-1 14 ASSQDYGTVTYEQY
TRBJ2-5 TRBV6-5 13 ASSYSDAFQETQY
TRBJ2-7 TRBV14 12 ASSQEGTAYEQY